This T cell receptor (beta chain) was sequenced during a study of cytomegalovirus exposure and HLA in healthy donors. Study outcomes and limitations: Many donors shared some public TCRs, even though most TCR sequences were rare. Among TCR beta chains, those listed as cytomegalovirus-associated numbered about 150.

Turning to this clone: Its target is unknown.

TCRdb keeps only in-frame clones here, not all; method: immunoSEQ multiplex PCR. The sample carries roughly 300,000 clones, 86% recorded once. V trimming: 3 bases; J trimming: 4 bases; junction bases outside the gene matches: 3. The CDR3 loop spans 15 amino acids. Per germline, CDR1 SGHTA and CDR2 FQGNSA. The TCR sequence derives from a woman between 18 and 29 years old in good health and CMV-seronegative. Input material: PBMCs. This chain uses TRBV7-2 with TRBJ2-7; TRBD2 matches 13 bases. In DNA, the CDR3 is TGTGCCAGCAGCTTCCGGACTAGCGGGAGATACGAGCAGTACTTC. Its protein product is CASSFRTSGRYEQYF.